These 30 T cell receptor beta chains originate from one sample sequenced in a study of T-cell reconstitution after alpha-beta-depleted transplantation in children (dated by TCRdb to 2016 to 2017). Reading the label with the study, this specimen's treatment or condition is: allogeneic hematopoietic cell transplantation with graft depleted of TCRalphabeta T cells and CD19 B cells. The library was prepared using PCR. The instrument was an Illumina HiSeq 2500. TCR library preparation used molecular barcoding, with unique molecular identifiers applied to normalize quantification of the TCRbeta repertoire. TCRdb reprocessed the public reads (quality trimming at Q25 with fastp, clone calling with MiXCR) and kept in-frame beta chains. Identical CDR3 proteins give one entry, which carries the most common genes and DNA. The sample data list about 980,000 distinct CDR3 sequences, and about 30% of these were observed just once. Around 30% of the sample is taken by the ten largest.

This specimen consisted of PBMCs, mostly from graft donor cells, obtained 360 days after TCRalphabeta/CD19-depleted stem cell transplant. The receptors come from a boy less than two years old who had a stem cell transplant for SCID, so the T cells may come from the graft donor.

The chain carries TRBV20-1 and TRBJ2-1; a possible D gene is TRBD1 (6 bases). Germline lookup yields CDR1 DFQATT and CDR2 SNEGSKA (reference sequence). Trimming took off 6 bases at V and 0 bases at J, with 12 bases between the two ends. The CDR3 totals 14 residues. The chain's CDR3 is CSAPDRPSYNEQFF. DNA of the CDR3: TGCAGTGCCCCCGACAGGCCCTCCTACAATGAGCAGTTCTTC.

The V and J genes are TRBV18 and TRBJ2-6, with D unresolved. V was cut by 6 bases and J by 0 bases, with 9 bases left in between. CDR1 is KGHSH, CDR2 LQKENI, per germline. This CDR3 comprises 15 residues. The CDR3: CASSFTVSGANVLTF. The CDR3 coding sequence is TGTGCCAGCTCGTTCACAGTCTCTGGGGCCAACGTCCTGACTTTC. Full variable domain (missing parts from reference TRBV18 and TRBJ2-6): NAGVMQNPRHLVRRRGQEARLRCSPMKGHSHVYWYRQLPEEGLKFMVYLQKENIIDESGMPKERFSAEFPKEGPSILRIQQVVRGDSAAYFCASSFTVSGANVLTFGAGSRLTVL.

This clonotype was counted between two and nine times. This chain connects TRBV2 to TRBJ1-1; perhaps TRBD1 as D (6 bases). Trimming cost V 6 bases and J 8 bases, with 13 bases left between them. The CDR3 is made up of 12 amino acids. CDR1 and CDR2 (germline): SNHLY, FYNNEI. The CDR3 DNA is TGTGCCAGCAGCTCAACAGGGCGAGAAGCTTTCTTT. Translated: CASSSTGREAFF.

The chain carries TRBV5-5 and TRBJ2-1; D unclear. The CDR3 contains 13 residues. Germline CDR1 SGHKS, CDR2 YYEKEE (reference sequence). V was shortened by 3 bases and J by 8 bases, with 12 bases between the two germline ends. DNA of the CDR3: TGTGCCAGCAGCTACCCCTCCACCGATGAGCAGTTCTTC. This gives the protein CASSYPSTDEQFF.

This clonotype has a count of ten or more. The chain recombines TRBV20-1 with TRBJ2-1, with D perhaps TRBD1 (5 bases). Looked up from germline, CDR1 is DFQATT and CDR2 is SNEGSKA (reference sequence). The CDR3 is 14 residues long. V was clipped by 0 bases and J by 3 bases, with 9 bases between them. The CDR3 spells CSARDLDSYNEQFF. CDR3 coding DNA: TGCAGTGCTAGAGATCTTGACAGCTACAATGAGCAGTTCTTC.

The chain employs TRBV13 and TRBJ1-1, with TRBD1 matching over 10 bases. The CDR3 sequence is 14 residues long. CDR1 is PRHDT and CDR2 is FYEKMQ in the germline V gene (reference sequence). With V trimmed by 7 bases and J by 5 bases, 7 bases remained unmatched. DNA of the CDR3: TGTGCCAGCACCATCGGGACAGGGGCTACTGAAGCTTTCTTT. This codes for CASTIGTGATEAFF.

Here the CDR3 DNA reads TGCGCCAGCAGCTCCGGCTCTCTGCAGGGCATTAAAAGACGTTACGAGCAGTACTTC. This translates into CASSSGSLQGIKRRYEQYF. This rearrangement joins TRBV5-1 to TRBJ2-7; possibly TRBD1 for D (5 bases). The CDR3 runs to 19 residues. V shed 3 bases and J shed 4 bases, with 29 bases lying between them. Germline V CDR1 and CDR2: SGHRS, YFSETQ.

This clonotype was counted between two and nine times. V and J are TRBV28 and TRBJ2-2; no firm D call. The CDR3 loop spans 15 amino acids. V was trimmed by 3 bases and J by 2 bases, leaving 10 bases between them. Germline V gene lookup returns CDR1 MDHEN and CDR2 SYDVKM. The CDR3 spells CASSLWIGNTGELFF. The CDR3 coding sequence is TGTGCCAGCAGTTTGTGGATAGGCAACACCGGGGAGCTGTTTTTT.

This CDR3 is CSTHTSVGGGETQYF. For the CDR3, the DNA is TGCAGCACCCACACGAGCGTGGGGGGAGGAGAGACCCAGTACTTC. The chain recombines TRBV20-1 with TRBJ2-5; possibly TRBD2 for D (6 bases). CDR3 length: 15 amino acids. Germline V lookup: CDR1 DFQATT, CDR2 SNEGSKA (reference sequence).

This chain joins TRBV5-1 and TRBJ2-7; 12 nucleotides line up with TRBD2. Germline lookup yields CDR1 SGHRS and CDR2 YFSETQ. V shed 3 bases and J 4 bases; nucleotides not matched to a gene: 8. The CDR3 spans 16 residues. CDR3 protein: CASSWTSGVDGYEQYF. CDR3 nucleotides: TGCGCCAGCAGCTGGACTAGCGGGGTTGATGGGTACGAGCAGTACTTC. The full variable domain, its missing parts supplied by reference TRBV5-1 and TRBJ2-7, is KAGVTQTPRYLIKTRGQQVTLSCSPISGHRSVSWYQQTPGQGLQFLFEYFSETQRNKGNFPGRFSGRQFSNSRSEMNVSTLELGDSALYLCASSWTSGVDGYEQYFGPGTRLTVT.

This clonotype has at least ten counts. J is TRBJ1-1 and V is TRBV5-1; D uncertain. With 4 bases removed from V and 1 base from J, the gap between germline ends came to 11 bases. The CDR3 consists of 14 residues. Germline V gives CDR1 SGHRS, CDR2 YFSETQ. CDR3 sequence reads: CASSRGLANTEAFF. The CDR3, as DNA: TGCGCCAGCAGCCGAGGACTGGCGAACACTGAAGCTTTCTTT.

The V call is TRBV4-2, the J call TRBJ2-3; 14 positions match TRBD2. V dropped 1 base and J dropped 3; count of bases not matched to a gene: 6. The length of the CDR3 is 18 residues. Germline CDR1 is LGHNA and CDR2 is YNFKEQ. The CDR3 protein is CASSQVTSGGAWTDTQYF. The DNA of the CDR3 is TGTGCCAGCAGCCAAGTGACTAGCGGGGGGGCTTGGACAGATACGCAGTATTTT.

This clonotype has a count of ten or more. The V gene is TRBV6-2 or TRBV6-3, the J gene TRBJ2-7, with no clear D. The V end was cut by 0 bases, the J end by 3 bases, with 6 bases between. The CDR3 has 13 amino acids. Germline values: CDR1 MNHEY, CDR2 SVGEGT. CDR3: CASSYSNYYEQYF. For the CDR3, the DNA is TGTGCCAGCAGTTACTCCAACTACTACGAGCAGTACTTC.

The chain carries TRBV20-1 and TRBJ1-5; TRBD1 aligns across 9 bases. The V gene's germline CDR1 is DFQATT and CDR2 SNEGSKA (reference sequence). Trimming at V came to 4 bases and at J to 4 bases, leaving 2 bases not matched to a gene. The CDR3 extends over 13 amino acids. The chain's CDR3 is CSAKTGGNQPQHF. CDR3 nucleotide sequence: TGCAGTGCTAAGACAGGGGGTAATCAGCCCCAGCATTTT.

A few counts support this clonotype. The chain joins TRBV27 to TRBJ2-7; TRBD1 is a possible D gene (5 bases). Trimming took off 5 bases at V and 5 bases at J, with 19 bases between the two ends. Germline V gene lookup returns CDR1 MNHEY and CDR2 SMNVEV (reference sequence). CDR3 length: 15 residues. CDR3 sequence: CASSLDRISLNEQYF. CDR3 nucleotide sequence: TGTGCCAGCAGTCTCGACAGAATATCACTCAACGAGCAGTACTTC.

This chain links TRBV12-3 or TRBV12-4 with TRBJ2-7; 8 bases line up with TRBD1. This CDR3 region has 15 residues. With V trimmed by 5 bases and J by 3 bases, 9 bases remained unmatched. Written as DNA, the CDR3 is TGTGCCAGCAGTCCGGGGACAGGTAATTACTACGAGCAGTACTTC. It translates to CASSPGTGNYYEQYF.

This clonotype showed up just a few times. The V and J genes are TRBV20-1 and TRBJ2-5; 7 bases are shared with TRBD2. V was pared by 6 bases and J by 2 bases, with 9 bases of the junction left unmatched. Per germline, CDR1 DFQATT and CDR2 SNEGSKA (reference sequence). This CDR3 is built from 14 residues. The CDR3 is CSAKPAGLQETQYF. The DNA of the CDR3 is TGCAGTGCAAAACCAGCGGGGCTTCAAGAGACCCAGTACTTC.

The chain couples TRBV28 to TRBJ1-2; 7 bases map to TRBD1. There are 15 residues in the CDR3. The germline gives CDR1 MDHEN, CDR2 SYDVKM. The junction had 10 bases not matched to a gene; V was cut back by 5 bases and J by 4 bases. CDR3 nucleotides: TGTGCCAGCAGTCCAGGGGGGGATTCAGGCTATGGCTACACCTTC. Translated, it gives CASSPGGDSGYGYTF.

The sample holds a few counts of this clonotype. CDR3 loop: CSARSRRQDNEQFF. The CDR3 nucleotides read TGCAGTGCTAGATCCCGTAGACAGGACAATGAGCAGTTCTTC. This sequence joins TRBV20-1 and TRBJ2-1; D perhaps matches TRBD1 (6 bases). Trimming left V 2 bases short and J 5 bases short, with 13 bases between. The length of the CDR3 is 14 residues. Germline CDR1 DFQATT, CDR2 SNEGSKA (reference sequence).

The CDR3 coding sequence is TGTGCCAGCAGTTTAGGGGTCGAGGGGTACTTC. Translation gives CASSLGVEGYF. The gene calls are TRBV12-3 or TRBV12-4 and TRBJ2-7; TRBD2 is a possible D gene (5 bases). The CDR3 spans 11 residues. The germline V and J ends were trimmed by 1 base and 12 bases, with 10 bases remaining between them.

About this clonotype: Mismatch with germline at one junction end may stem from a read error. This sequence joins TRBV14 and TRBJ1-2, with unresolved D. The length of the CDR3 is 8 residues. Looked up from germline, CDR1 is SGHDN and CDR2 is FVKESK. Written as DNA, the CDR3 is TGTGCCAGCAGCCAAGATTGGTTC. Protein: CASSQDWF.

This chain links TRBV28 with TRBJ2-3; tentatively, D is TRBD2 (5 bases). Germline assignment: CDR1 MDHEN and CDR2 SYDVKM. The CDR3 extends over 14 amino acids. V was shortened by 1 base and J by 5 bases, with 10 bases between the two germline ends. Written as DNA, the CDR3 is TGTGCCAGCAGTTTATTTCAAACTAGAGATACGCAGTATTTT. Encoded protein: CASSLFQTRDTQYF.

A few counts support this clonotype. The chain recombines TRBV24-1 with TRBJ2-2, with 10 bases matching TRBD2. V shed 5 bases and J 3 bases; nucleotides not matched to a gene: 2. The length of the CDR3 is 15 residues. The germline gives CDR1 KGHDR, CDR2 SFDVKD. CDR3 sequence reads: CATSGTSGYTGELFF. CDR3 bases: TGTGCCACCAGTGGGACTAGCGGATACACCGGGGAGCTGTTTTTT.

This clonotype has more than one count but fewer than ten. This chain connects TRBV20-1 to TRBJ1-1; the D is unclear. This CDR3 comprises 12 residues. Trimming stripped 2 bases from V and 1 base from J, with 5 bases between. Germline V gives CDR1 DFQATT, CDR2 SNEGSKA (reference sequence). CDR3 amino acids: CSARQPNTEAFF. CDR3 coding DNA: TGCAGTGCTAGACAGCCGAACACTGAAGCTTTCTTT.

This clonotype was detected only a few times. V gene TRBV3-1 combines with J gene TRBJ1-1; D might be TRBD1 (6 bases). Germline V lookup: CDR1 LGHDT, CDR2 YNNKEL (reference sequence). V was shortened by 4 bases and J by 3 bases, with 9 bases between the two germline ends. The CDR3 consists of 13 residues. CDR3 nucleotide sequence: TGTGCCAGCAGCCCACCAGGGGACACTGAAGCTTTCTTT. Encoded protein: CASSPPGDTEAFF.

This clonotype was recorded a few times. This rearrangement joins TRBV18 to TRBJ1-1; D uncertain. CDR3 length equals 16 residues. Trimming took 3 bases from V and 1 from J, leaving 15 bases between them. The germline CDR1 and CDR2 sequences are KGHSH and LQKENI. As DNA, the CDR3 is TGTGCCAGCTCACCCACCGTCTCGGCAGAGAACACTGAAGCTTTCTTT. Its protein is CASSPTVSAENTEAFF.

This clonotype came up a few times. The CDR3 nucleotides are TGTGCCAGCAGCCGACCGGGCAGTGTGGGAGAGCAGTTCTTC. Residues: CASSRPGSVGEQFF. The V gene is TRBV6-1, the J gene TRBJ2-1; D is unresolved. CDR1 is MNHNS, CDR2 SASEGT, per germline. The CDR3 runs 14 residues. V was clipped by 6 bases and J by 10 bases, with 19 bases between them.

The V and J genes are TRBV6-1 and TRBJ2-3; 11 nucleotides align to TRBD2. The CDR3 consists of 15 residues. Germline lookup yields CDR1 MNHNS and CDR2 SASEGT. J was trimmed by 2 bases and V by 6 bases; bases with no gene match: 4. CDR3 in DNA: TGTGCCAGCAGAAGGACTAGCGGGTACACAGATACGCAGTATTTT. Residues: CASRRTSGYTDTQYF.

A single count supports this clonotype. The chain has TRBV27 and TRBJ2-3; D might be TRBD2 (5 bases). This CDR3 has 16 residues. Germline-derived CDR1 and CDR2 are MNHEY and SMNVEV (reference sequence). Trimming took off 6 bases at V and 6 bases at J, with 22 bases between the two ends. CDR3 amino acids: CASSAQRRAPGDTQYF. DNA for the CDR3: TGTGCCAGCAGCGCCCAACGGCGCGCCCCGGGGGATACGCAGTATTTT.

This clonotype was picked up a small number of times. This rearrangement joins TRBV7-9 to TRBJ2-1, with D perhaps TRBD1 or TRBD2 (5 bases each). Germline CDR1 SEHNR, CDR2 FQNEAQ (reference sequence). This CDR3 has 17 amino acids. Trimming removed 6 bases from V and 9 bases from J, with 27 bases in between. The CDR3 loop reads CASSPKSGEGTVVEQFF. The CDR3 DNA is TGTGCCAGCAGTCCCAAGAGTGGTGAGGGGACCGTTGTTGAGCAGTTCTTC.